This T cell receptor beta chain appears in the sequencing data of a study of T cells after yellow fever vaccination. Study outcomes and limitations: Some clonotypes were seen in both the CD4 and the CD8 compartments. These made up a small share and likely arose from convergent recombination. Secondary responses were weaker yet peaked faster, day 5 versus 15.

It was through 5'RACE template switching that TCR cDNA was made, with a universal primer site and UMIs added. TCRdb ran MiXCR on the 5' RACE reads and lists one entry per CDR3 protein. The profile shows roughly 320,000 distinct CDR3 sequences, roughly 10% of them singletons. The CDR3 is 15 amino acids. Trimming left V 4 bases short and J 5 bases short, with 15 bases between. Germline loops: CDR1 SEHNR, CDR2 FQNEAQ (reference sequence). Remarks on this clonotype: The antigen is undetermined.

The chain combines TRBV7-9 with TRBJ2-1; D gene ambiguous. This clonotype originated in a man aged 18-30 years who received the YFV17D yellow fever vaccine. Sequences were derived from CD4+ T cells sorted from PBMCs, sampled 45 days after the yellow fever booster vaccination. Here the CDR3 DNA reads TGTGCCAGCAGCTCTCCGGGTATCATCCACAATGAGCAGTTCTTC. Protein sequence: CASSSPGIIHNEQFF.